What follows describes a single T cell receptor (beta chain). The antigen remains unidentified. The sample belongs to a study of cytomegalovirus exposure and HLA in healthy donors. The PCR employed 60 Vbeta primers together with 13 Jbeta primers. Profiling relied on immunoSEQ multiplex PCR, and the TCRdb table lists in-frame clones only, not all of them. Of about 100,000 clones in the sample, around 81% were seen once. Findings and limits, study-wide: Most TCR beta V segments were productive about 90% or about 30% of the time in an earlier analysis.

Trimming at V came to 3 bases and at J to 3 bases, leaving 5 bases not matched to a gene. The CDR3 runs 15 residues. The V gene's germline CDR1 is SGDLS and CDR2 YYNGEE. Source material: PBMCs. This receptor was obtained from a woman aged 70-85 years in good health and CMV-seropositive. The chain links TRBV9 to TRBJ2-2; 7 bases fit TRBD2. In DNA form, the CDR3 reads TGTGCCAGCAGCGCAGGACTAGGGTACACCGGGGAGCTGTTTTTT. This translates into CASSAGLGYTGELFF.